This TCR beta chain was profiled in a study of technical replicates of blood from several donors. TCRdb's copy holds only in-frame clones and misses some; the assay was immunoSEQ multiplex PCR. The table lists over 70,000 clones, approximately 95% of them singletons. CDR3 length: 17 residues. Looked up from germline, CDR1 is SGDLS and CDR2 is YYNGEE. Trimming removed 0 bases from V and 4 bases from J; junction bases left unmatched: 9. Sequencing was done on a sample of T cells isolated from PBMCs. The receptor was isolated from a human donor in good health. This chain links TRBV9 with TRBJ2-5; 10 positions agree with TRBD2. The CDR3 loop reads CASSVASSGRAGETQYF. The CDR3 DNA follows: TGTGCCAGCAGCGTAGCTTCAAGCGGGAGGGCCGGAGAGACCCAGTACTTC.